This record looks at one T cell receptor beta chain sequence and its context. This sample is drawn from a study of technical replicates of blood from a few donors. J was trimmed by 2 bases and V by 5 bases; bases with no gene match: 8. From germline, CDR1 is SEHNR and CDR2 FQNEAQ (reference sequence). This CDR3 is built from 17 residues. This table comes from immunoSEQ multiplex PCR, and its TCRdb copy is limited to in-frame clones, with some not included. Of around 57,000 clones listed, roughly 97% are singletons. The chain has TRBV7-9 and TRBJ2-1; the match to TRBD2 covers 11 bases. The sample consisted of T cells isolated from PBMCs. This TCR derives from a human donor in good health. CDR3 DNA sequence: TGTGCCAGCAGCGCGTACCGTAGCGGGGGGGCCTACAATGAGCAGTTCTTC. It codes for CASSAYRSGGAYNEQFF.